A single sample gave rise to the 8 T cell receptor beta chains below, sequenced in a study of cytomegalovirus exposure and HLA in healthy donors. Amplification used 60 Vbeta primers and 13 Jbeta primers. The protocol was immunoSEQ multiplex PCR, while the TCRdb copy is restricted to in-frame clones and leaves out a portion. Its listing shows under 150,000 clones. Sequencing was performed on PBMCs. The receptor source for this set is a woman in her forties in good health and CMV-seronegative.

On this clone: The sample holds other DNA sequences that translate to the same CDR3. The CDR3 protein is CASSLGQNYGYTF. The CDR3 DNA reads as TGTGCCAGCAGCTTGGGACAGAACTATGGCTACACCTTC. The rearrangement uses TRBV5-6 and TRBJ1-2; a weak D match, TRBD1 (5 bases). This CDR3 is built from 13 residues. In germline, CDR1 is SGHDT, CDR2 YYEEEE. The V end lost 0 bases, the J end lost 2 bases, and 5 bases lay between the germline ends.

The rearrangement joins TRBV5-1 to TRBJ2-2, with 8 bases matching TRBD2. Germline lookup yields CDR1 SGHRS and CDR2 YFSETQ. Unmatched junction bases numbered 3, after V lost 2 bases and J lost 6 bases. The CDR3 runs 14 residues. CDR3 bases: TGCGCCAGCAGCTTTTCAGCGGGGGCCGGGGAGCTGTTTTTT. Translated: CASSFSAGAGELFF. Drawing the rest from reference TRBV5-1 and TRBJ2-2, the complete variable domain is KAGVTQTPRYLIKTRGQQVTLSCSPISGHRSVSWYQQTPGQGLQFLFEYFSETQRNKGNFPGRFSGRQFSNSRSEMNVSTLELGDSALYLCASSFSAGAGELFFGEGSRLTVL.

The chain employs TRBV6-6 and TRBJ1-5; D not certain. The ends were cut back, 6 bases at V and 1 base at J, with 7 bases in the middle. CDR3 length equals 13 residues. Germline assignment: CDR1 MNHNY and CDR2 SVGAGI (reference sequence). Here the CDR3 reads CASRVHSNQPQHF. The CDR3 DNA follows: TGTGCCAGCAGGGTACACAGCAATCAGCCCCAGCATTTT.

CDR3 in DNA: TGTGCCAGCAGTTTGTTTGACTTCCACTCTGGAAACACCATATATTTT. It yields the protein CASSLFDFHSGNTIYF. The chain is built from TRBV6-5 and TRBJ1-3; the D is unclear. Germline V lookup: CDR1 MNHEY, CDR2 SVGAGI. Trimming took off 4 bases at V and 0 bases at J, with 13 bases between the two ends. The CDR3 consists of 16 residues.

This chain connects TRBV15 to TRBJ1-1; weak D call: TRBD1 (5 bases). The CDR3 spans 14 residues. CDR1 is LNHNV, CDR2 YYDKDF, per germline (reference sequence). With 5 bases removed from V and 4 bases from J, the gap between germline ends came to 14 bases. CDR3 sequence (DNA): TGTGCCACCAGCTTAAGAAGGGGTGGCACTGAAGCTTTCTTT. This sequence encodes CATSLRRGGTEAFF.

The chain links TRBV14 to TRBJ2-7, with a possible D match to TRBD1 (6 bases). V shed 4 bases and J shed 0 bases, with 13 bases lying between them. The CDR3 is made up of 15 amino acids. CDR1 and CDR2 from the germline V gene are SGHDN and FVKESK. CDR3 in DNA: TGTGCCAGCAGCCGGACAGCTTCAATCTCCTACGAGCAGTACTTC. It specifies CASSRTASISYEQYF.

The chain joins TRBV11-2 to TRBJ1-1; a possible D gene is TRBD1 (6 bases). The CDR3 runs 16 residues. Trimming took off 2 bases at V and 4 bases at J, with 17 bases between the two ends. From germline, CDR1 is SGHAT and CDR2 FQNNGV. CDR3 DNA: TGTGCCAGCAGCTTAAGGCACAGGGCGTGGGGCACTGAAGCTTTCTTT. It translates to CASSLRHRAWGTEAFF.

The chain has TRBV4-1 and TRBJ2-3; D perhaps matches TRBD2 (5 bases). This CDR3 has 15 residues. Germline loops: CDR1 MGHRA, CDR2 YSYEKL. Trimming left V 0 bases short and J 2 bases short, with 9 bases between. The chain's CDR3 is CASSQEPGFTDTQYF. CDR3 DNA: TGCGCCAGCAGCCAAGAACCGGGGTTCACAGATACGCAGTATTTT.